This TCR beta chain came from a study of CD4+ T cells in melanoma. Germline V gene lookup returns CDR1 LGHNT and CDR2 FRNRAP. Trimming shortened V by 6 bases and J by 7 bases, and 15 bases separated the two germline ends. The CDR3 runs 13 residues. Measured with immunoSEQ multiplex PCR; TCRdb has only the in-frame clones, and not every one. The table records about 140,000 clones, about 93% of them present only once. The V and J genes are TRBV12-5 and TRBJ1-2; a weak D match, TRBD1 (5 bases). This sequence was found in a human donor with melanoma. The CDR3 region is CASGSFPGGGYTF. The CDR3 DNA follows: TGTGCTAGTGGATCCTTCCCGGGGGGTGGCTACACCTTC.